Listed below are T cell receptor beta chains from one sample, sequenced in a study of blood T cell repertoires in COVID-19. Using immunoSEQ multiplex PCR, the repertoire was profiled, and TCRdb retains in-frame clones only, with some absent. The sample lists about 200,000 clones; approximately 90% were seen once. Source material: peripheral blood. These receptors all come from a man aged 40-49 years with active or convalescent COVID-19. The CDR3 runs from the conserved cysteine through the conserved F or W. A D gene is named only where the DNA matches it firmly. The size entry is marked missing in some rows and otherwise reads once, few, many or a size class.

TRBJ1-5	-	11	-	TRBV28	CASTRGASPHF	TGTGCCAGCACTCGGGGGGCGAGCCCCCATTTT
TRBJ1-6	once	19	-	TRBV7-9	CASSLASWRGVLSNSPLHF	TGTGCCAGCAGCTTAGCGTCGTGGAGGGGCGTGTTGAGTAATTCACCCCTCCACTTT
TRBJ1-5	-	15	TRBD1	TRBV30	CAWKRTGGNNQPQHF	TGTGCCTGGAAGAGGACAGGGGGAAACAATCAGCCCCAGCATTTT
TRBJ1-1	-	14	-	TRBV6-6	CASSSTGSNTEAFF	TGTGCCAGCAGCTCGACAGGATCGAACACTGAAGCTTTCTTT
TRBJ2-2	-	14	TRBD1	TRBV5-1	CASSPGQSIGELFF	TGCGCCAGCAGCCCGGGACAGAGTATCGGGGAGCTGTTTTTT
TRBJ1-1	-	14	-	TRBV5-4	CATSTSAGIPEAFF	TGTGCCACTTCTACCTCGGCGGGCATCCCTGAAGCTTTCTTT
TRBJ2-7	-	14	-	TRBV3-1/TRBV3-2	CASSQDIGEGEQYF	TGTGCCAGCAGCCAAGACATCGGGGAAGGCGAGCAGTACTTC
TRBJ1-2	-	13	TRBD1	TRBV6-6	CASSLGTGVGYTF	TGTGCCAGCAGTCTAGGGACAGGGGTTGGCTACACCTTC
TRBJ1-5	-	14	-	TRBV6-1	CASSDSTSNQPQHF	TGTGCCAGCAGTGACAGTACTAGCAATCAGCCCCAGCATTTT
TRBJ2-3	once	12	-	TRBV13	CAISSREDTQYF	TGTGCCATCTCGTCCAGGGAAGATACGCAGTATTTT
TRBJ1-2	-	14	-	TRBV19	CASSITGSLLGYTF	TGTGCCAGTAGTATCACAGGCAGCCTTCTAGGCTACACCTTC
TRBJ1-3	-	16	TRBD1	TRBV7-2	CASSLDRGSLGNTIYF	TGTGCCAGCAGCTTAGACAGGGGATCCCTCGGAAACACCATATATTTT
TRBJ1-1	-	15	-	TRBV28	CASSFGGVAGTEAFF	TGTGCCAGCAGTTTCGGCGGGGTCGCGGGCACTGAAGCTTTCTTT
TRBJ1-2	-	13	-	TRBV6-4	CASSDGRARGYTF	TGTGCCAGCAGTGATGGCAGGGCTCGTGGCTACACCTTC
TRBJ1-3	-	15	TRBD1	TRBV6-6	CASSRSGTGENTIYF	TGTGCCAGCAGTCGATCCGGGACAGGGGAAAACACCATATATTTT
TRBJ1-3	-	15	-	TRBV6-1	CASSEALASGNTIYF	TGTGCCAGCAGTGAAGCGCTTGCCAGTGGAAACACCATATATTTT
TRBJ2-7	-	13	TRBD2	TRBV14	CASSPTSGYEQYF	TGTGCCAGCAGCCCTACTAGCGGCTACGAGCAGTACTTC
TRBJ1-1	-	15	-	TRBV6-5	CASSYVGGQTTEAFF	TGTGCCAGCAGTTACGTGGGGGGGCAGACCACTGAAGCTTTCTTT
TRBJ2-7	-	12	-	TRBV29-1	CSALRHGYEQYF	TGCAGCGCCCTCCGACATGGCTACGAGCAGTACTTC
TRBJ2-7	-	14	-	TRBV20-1	CSASRLPGRQRQYF	TGCAGTGCTAGTCGACTGCCAGGGCGACAGCGACAGTACTTC
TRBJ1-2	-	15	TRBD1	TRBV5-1	CASSLTGAQLAGYTF	TGCGCCAGCAGCTTGACAGGGGCCCAGTTGGCTGGCTACACCTTC
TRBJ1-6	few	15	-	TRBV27	CASSFHRDGGYPLHF	TGTGCCAGCAGTTTTCACCGGGACGGGGGTTACCCCCTCCACTTT
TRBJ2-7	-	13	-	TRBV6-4	CASSVDRNYEQYF	TGTGCCAGCAGTGTCGACAGGAACTACGAGCAGTACTTC
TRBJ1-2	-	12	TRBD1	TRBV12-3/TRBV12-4	CASSVQGYGYTF	TGTGCCAGCAGTGTACAGGGGTATGGCTACACCTTC
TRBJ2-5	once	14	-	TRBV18	CASSPQGVGKTQYF	TGTGCCAGCTCACCACAGGGAGTCGGAAAGACCCAGTACTTC
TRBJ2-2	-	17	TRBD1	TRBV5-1	CASSFGGTGRNTGELFF	TGCGCCAGCAGCTTCGGCGGGACAGGGCGTAACACCGGGGAGCTGTTTTTT
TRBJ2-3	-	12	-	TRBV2	CASSEGENTQYF	TGTGCCAGCAGTGAAGGGGAGAATACGCAGTATTTT
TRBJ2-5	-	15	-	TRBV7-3	CASSLGGGYQETQYF	TGTGCCAGCAGCTTGGGCGGCGGGTACCAAGAGACCCAGTACTTC
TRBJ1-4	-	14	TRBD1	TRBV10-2	CASSVTGTEEKLFF	TGCGCCAGCAGTGTGACAGGGACGGAAGAAAAACTGTTTTTT
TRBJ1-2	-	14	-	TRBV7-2	CASSFGQNNYGYTF	TGTGCCAGCAGCTTTGGACAGAATAACTATGGCTACACCTTC
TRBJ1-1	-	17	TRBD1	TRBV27	CASSLGRGRGLDTEAFF	TGTGCCAGCAGTTTAGGCCGTGGCAGGGGGCTCGACACTGAAGCTTTCTTT